This T cell receptor (beta chain) came from a study of blood T cell repertoires in COVID-19. Whole-study context: PBMCs, B-cell-depleted T cells, or T cells were the source of the cDNA or gDNA that made up the material.

Seattle cases were enrolled at active infection and followed longitudinally. Here immunoSEQ multiplex PCR was the method, and the copy in TCRdb shows in-frame clones only, minus some. The data contain approximately 270,000 clones, 70% to 85% of them singletons. The sequenced sample was peripheral blood. This receptor was identified in a human donor with COVID-19, enrolled during active disease. The donor label of this sample is uncertain.

CDR3 residues: CASSSPRLGGEQFF. The CDR3 DNA follows: TGTGCCAGCAGCTCCCCCCGACTAGGCGGTGAGCAGTTCTTC. The chain is built from TRBV11-3 and TRBJ2-1, with D perhaps matching TRBD2 (6 bases). Germline V gene data show CDR1 as SGHNT and CDR2 as YENEEA. Trimming took 4 bases from V and 9 from J, leaving 16 bases between them. The CDR3 is 14 residues long. The entire variable domain, with the rest obtained from reference TRBV11-3 and TRBJ2-1, is as follows: EAGVVQSPRYKIIEKKQPVAFWCNPISGHNTLYWYLQNLGQGPELLIRYENEEAVDDSQLPKDRFSAERLKGVDSTLKIQPAELGDSAVYLCASSSPRLGGEQFFGPGTRLTVL.